This T cell receptor beta chain was sequenced for a study of PD-1 blockade in classical Hodgkin lymphoma. Assay used: immunoSEQ multiplex PCR; TCRdb lists only in-frame clones, some missing. This table has 130,000 to 150,000 clones, just under 80% appearing once. Each and every patient relapsed after autologous stem cell transplantation, and patients got differing brentuximab vedotin exposure. The germline V gene has CDR1 LNHDA and CDR2 SQIVND (reference sequence). This CDR3 spans 15 amino acids. V lost 3 bases and J lost 4; bases outside the gene matches: 5. The sequence came from a human donor with classical Hodgkin lymphoma. This sample comprised peripheral blood mononuclear cells (PBMCs), obtained before the second cycle of nivolumab. This chain joins TRBV19 and TRBJ1-4, with 7 bases fitting TRBD1. Written as DNA, the CDR3 is TGTGCCAGTAGTATGGGACAGCGATTTAATGAAAAACTGTTTTTT. Its translation is CASSMGQRFNEKLFF.